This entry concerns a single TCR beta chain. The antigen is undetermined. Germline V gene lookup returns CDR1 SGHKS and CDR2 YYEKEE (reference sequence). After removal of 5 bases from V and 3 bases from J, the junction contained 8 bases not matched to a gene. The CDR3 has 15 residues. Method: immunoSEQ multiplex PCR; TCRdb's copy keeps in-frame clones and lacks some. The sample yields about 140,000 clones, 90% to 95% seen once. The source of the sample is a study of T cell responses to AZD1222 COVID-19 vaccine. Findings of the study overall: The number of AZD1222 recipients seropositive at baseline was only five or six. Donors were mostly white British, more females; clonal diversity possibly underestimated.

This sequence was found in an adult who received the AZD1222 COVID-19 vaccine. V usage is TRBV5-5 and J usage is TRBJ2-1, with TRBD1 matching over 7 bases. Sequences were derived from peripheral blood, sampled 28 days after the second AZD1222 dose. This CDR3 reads CASRSTGTVYNEQFF. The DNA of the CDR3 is TGTGCCAGCAGGTCTACCGGGACAGTCTACAATGAGCAGTTCTTC.